The T cell receptor (beta chain) described here comes from a study of T-cell reconstitution after alpha-beta-depleted transplantation in children. Study results and caveats: Two months or so post-transplant, alpha-beta T cells reportedly derived from several hundred expanded graft clones. Among T cells one year after transplant, newly produced cells accounted for most counts and diversity. Surviving thymic progenitors and recipient T cells were the source of high TCRbeta diversity at day 60 in some patients.

In germline, CDR1 is SGHTA, CDR2 FQGNSA. With V trimmed by 5 bases and J by 15 bases, 11 bases remained unmatched. The CDR3 sequence is 14 residues long. In its sample, this clonotype was seen a few times. Its antigen is undetermined. Unique molecular identifiers were incorporated during preparation of the TCRbeta library. TCRdb fed the PCR reads into MiXCR, producing one record per CDR3 protein. The sample carries fewer than 550,000 distinct CDR3 sequences, about 10% recorded once. The V gene is TRBV7-2, the J gene TRBJ2-1, with 12 nucleotides matching TRBD2. The source was PBMCs, mostly from graft donor cells, collected 180 days after TCRalphabeta/CD19-depleted stem cell transplant. The TCR was taken from a female patient between 2 and 15 years old who had a stem cell transplant for aplastic anemia, so the T cells may come from the graft donor. The CDR3 DNA reads TGTGCCAGCAGCATTCTAGCGGGAGGGCCGGAGTGGTTCTTC. Translation: CASSILAGGPEWFF.